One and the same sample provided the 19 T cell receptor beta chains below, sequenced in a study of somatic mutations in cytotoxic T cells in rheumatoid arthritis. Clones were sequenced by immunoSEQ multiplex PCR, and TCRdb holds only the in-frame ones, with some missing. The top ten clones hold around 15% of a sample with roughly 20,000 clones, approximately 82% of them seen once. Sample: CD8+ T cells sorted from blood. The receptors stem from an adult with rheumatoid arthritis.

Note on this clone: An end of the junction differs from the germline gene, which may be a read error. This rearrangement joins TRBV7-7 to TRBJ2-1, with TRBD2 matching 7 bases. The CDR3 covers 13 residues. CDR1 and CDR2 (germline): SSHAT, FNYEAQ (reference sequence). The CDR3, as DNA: TGTGCTAGCAGCTTAGCGTCTAGCGGTGAGCAGTTCTTC. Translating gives CASSLASSGEQFF.

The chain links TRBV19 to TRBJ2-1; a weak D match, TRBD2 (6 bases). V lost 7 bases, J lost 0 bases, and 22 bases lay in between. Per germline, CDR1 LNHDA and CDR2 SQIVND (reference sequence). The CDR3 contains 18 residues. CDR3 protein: CASIGGSAGLSSYNEQFF. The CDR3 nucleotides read TGTGCCAGTATTGGGGGATCGGCGGGGCTTAGCTCCTACAATGAGCAGTTCTTC.

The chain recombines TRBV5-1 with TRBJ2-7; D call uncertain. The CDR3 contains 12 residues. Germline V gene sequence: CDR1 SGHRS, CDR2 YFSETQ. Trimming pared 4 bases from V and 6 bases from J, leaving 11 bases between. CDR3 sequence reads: CASSKGSGEQYF. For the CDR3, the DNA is TGCGCCAGCAGCAAAGGCTCGGGCGAGCAGTACTTC.

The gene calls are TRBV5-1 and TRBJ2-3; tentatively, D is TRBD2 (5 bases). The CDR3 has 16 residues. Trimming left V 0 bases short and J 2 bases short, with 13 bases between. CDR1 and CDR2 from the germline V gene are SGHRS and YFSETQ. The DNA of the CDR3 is TGCGCCAGCAGCTTGGGCCTAGCAGAGTACACAGATACGCAGTATTTT. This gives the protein CASSLGLAEYTDTQYF. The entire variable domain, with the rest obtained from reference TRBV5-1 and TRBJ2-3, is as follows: KAGVTQTPRYLIKTRGQQVTLSCSPISGHRSVSWYQQTPGQGLQFLFEYFSETQRNKGNFPGRFSGRQFSNSRSEMNVSTLELGDSALYLCASSLGLAEYTDTQYFGPGTRLTVL.

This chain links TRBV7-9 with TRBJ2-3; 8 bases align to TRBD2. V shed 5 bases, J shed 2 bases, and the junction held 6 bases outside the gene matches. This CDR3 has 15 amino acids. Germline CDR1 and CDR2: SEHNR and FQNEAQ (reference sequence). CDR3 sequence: CASSRMTSDTDTQYF. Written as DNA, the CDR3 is TGTGCCAGCAGCCGCATGACTAGCGACACAGATACGCAGTATTTT.

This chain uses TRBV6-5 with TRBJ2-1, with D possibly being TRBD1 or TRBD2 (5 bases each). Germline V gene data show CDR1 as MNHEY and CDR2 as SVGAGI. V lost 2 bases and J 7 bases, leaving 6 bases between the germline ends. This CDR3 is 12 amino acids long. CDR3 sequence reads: CASSYGGNEQFF. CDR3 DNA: TGTGCCAGCAGTTACGGGGGAAATGAGCAGTTCTTC.

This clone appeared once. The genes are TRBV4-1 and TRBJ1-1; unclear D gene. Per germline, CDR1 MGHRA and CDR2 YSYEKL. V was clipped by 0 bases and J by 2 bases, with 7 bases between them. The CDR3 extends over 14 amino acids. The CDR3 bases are TGCGCCAGCAGCCAAGATAACAGCAACACTGAAGCTTTCTTT. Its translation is CASSQDNSNTEAFF.

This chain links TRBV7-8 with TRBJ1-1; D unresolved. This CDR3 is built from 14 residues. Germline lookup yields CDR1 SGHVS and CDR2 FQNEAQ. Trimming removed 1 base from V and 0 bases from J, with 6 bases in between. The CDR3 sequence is CASSLGGMNTEAFF. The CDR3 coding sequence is TGTGCCAGCAGCTTAGGAGGAATGAACACTGAAGCTTTCTTT.

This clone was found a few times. For the CDR3, the DNA is TGTGCCAGCAGCCATCTCCTGGGGGACACCTATGGCTACACCTTC. This encodes CASSHLLGDTYGYTF. V usage is TRBV4-2 and J usage is TRBJ1-2; a weak D match, TRBD1 (6 bases). Trimming removed 3 bases at V and 4 bases at J, with 15 bases between. The V gene's germline CDR1 is LGHNA and CDR2 YNFKEQ. The CDR3 runs 15 residues.

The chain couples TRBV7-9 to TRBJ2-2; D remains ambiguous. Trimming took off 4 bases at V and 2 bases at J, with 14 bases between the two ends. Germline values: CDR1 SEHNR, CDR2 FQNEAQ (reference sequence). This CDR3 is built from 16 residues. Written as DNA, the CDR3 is TGTGCCAGCAGCTCCACGGCCCAGCCCAACACCGGGGAGCTGTTTTTT. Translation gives CASSSTAQPNTGELFF.

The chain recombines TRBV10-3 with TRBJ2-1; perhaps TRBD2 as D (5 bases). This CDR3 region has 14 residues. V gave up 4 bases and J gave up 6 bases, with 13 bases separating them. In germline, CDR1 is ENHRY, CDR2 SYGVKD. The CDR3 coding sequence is TGTGCCATCAGTGGGCGGGCCGAGGTCAATGAGCAGTTCTTC. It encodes CAISGRAEVNEQFF.

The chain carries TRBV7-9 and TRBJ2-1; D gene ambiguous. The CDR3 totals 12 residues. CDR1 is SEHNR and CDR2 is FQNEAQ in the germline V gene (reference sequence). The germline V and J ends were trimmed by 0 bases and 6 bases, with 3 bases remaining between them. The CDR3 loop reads CASSLAANEQFF. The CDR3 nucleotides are TGTGCCAGCAGCTTAGCGGCCAATGAGCAGTTCTTC.

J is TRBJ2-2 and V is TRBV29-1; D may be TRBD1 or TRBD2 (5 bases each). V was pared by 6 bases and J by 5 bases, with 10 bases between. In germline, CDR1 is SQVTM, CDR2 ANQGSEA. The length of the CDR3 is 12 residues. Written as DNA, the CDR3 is TGCAGCGTGGGGGACGGGACCGGGGAGCTGTTTTTT. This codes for CSVGDGTGELFF.

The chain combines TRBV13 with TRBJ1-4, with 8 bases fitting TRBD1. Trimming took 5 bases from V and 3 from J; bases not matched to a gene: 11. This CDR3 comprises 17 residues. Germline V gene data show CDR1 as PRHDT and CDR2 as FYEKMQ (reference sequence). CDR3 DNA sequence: TGTGCCAGCAGCAGCCGGGACAGGAGAGGATCTAATGAAAAACTGTTTTTT. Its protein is CASSSRDRRGSNEKLFF.

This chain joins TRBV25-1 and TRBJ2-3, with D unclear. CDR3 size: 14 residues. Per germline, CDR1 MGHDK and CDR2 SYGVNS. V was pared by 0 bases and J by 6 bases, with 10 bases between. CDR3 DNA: TGTGCCAGCAGTGAATACCGACTCTTGGATACGCAGTATTTT. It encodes CASSEYRLLDTQYF.

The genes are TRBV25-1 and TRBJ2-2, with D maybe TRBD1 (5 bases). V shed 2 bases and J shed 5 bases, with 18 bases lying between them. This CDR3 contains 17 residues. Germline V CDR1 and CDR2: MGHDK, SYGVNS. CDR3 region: CASSEDPDKRRTGELFF. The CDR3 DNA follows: TGTGCCAGCAGTGAAGATCCGGACAAGAGGCGGACCGGGGAGCTGTTTTTT.

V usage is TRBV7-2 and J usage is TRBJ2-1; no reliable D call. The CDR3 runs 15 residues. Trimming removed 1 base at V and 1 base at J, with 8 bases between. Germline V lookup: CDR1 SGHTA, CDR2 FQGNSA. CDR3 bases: TGTGCCAGCAGCTTAGGTGCCCTGTCCTACAATGAGCAGTTCTTC. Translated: CASSLGALSYNEQFF.

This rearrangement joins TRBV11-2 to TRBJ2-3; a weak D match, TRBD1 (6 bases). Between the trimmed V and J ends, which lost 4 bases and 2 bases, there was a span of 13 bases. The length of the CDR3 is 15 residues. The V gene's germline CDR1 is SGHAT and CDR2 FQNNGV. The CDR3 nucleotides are TGTGCCAGCAGCTCGACCACAGGGAACACAGATACGCAGTATTTT. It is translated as CASSSTTGNTDTQYF. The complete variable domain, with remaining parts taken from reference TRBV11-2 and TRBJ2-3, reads EAGVAQSPRYKIIEKRQSVAFWCNPISGHATLYWYQQILGQGPKLLIQFQNNGVVDDSQLPKDRFSAERLKGVDSTLKIQPAKLEDSAVYLCASSSTTGNTDTQYFGPGTRLTVL.

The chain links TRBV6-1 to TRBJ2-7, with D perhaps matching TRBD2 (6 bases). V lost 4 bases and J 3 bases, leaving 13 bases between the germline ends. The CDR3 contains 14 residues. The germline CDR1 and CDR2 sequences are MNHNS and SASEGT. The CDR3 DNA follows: TGTGCCAGCAGTGGGAGCGGGTCTAGCTACGAGCAGTACTTC. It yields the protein CASSGSGSSYEQYF.